Listed below are T cell receptor beta chains from one sample, sequenced in a study of OX40 agonist ivuxolimab in advanced cancers. The method was immunoSEQ multiplex PCR; TCRdb's version includes in-frame clones alone and lacks a portion of them. The sample comprises 43,000 or so clones, about nine tenths of which are singletons, and over 1% rests with the top ten. The specimen comprised CD4+ or CD8+ T cells sorted from blood, sampled in a trial of the OX40 agonist ivuxolimab. These TCRs come from an adult with an advanced solid tumor such as melanoma, head and neck, liver or kidney cancer. The CDR3 runs from the conserved cysteine through the conserved F or W. Fields, in order: D gene, V gene, clone size, J gene, CDR3 DNA, CDR3 protein. D genes are given only for firm matches. Clone size appears in some rows only: once, few, many, or a class for an expanded clone.

>-|TRBV5-1|-|TRBJ2-1
TGCGCCAGCAGCTTGGCGGGGAGCTCCTACAATGAGCAGTTCTTC
CASSLAGSSYNEQFF
>-|TRBV7-8|-|TRBJ1-3
TGTGCCAGCAGCCGCGAAGAATACGGAAACACCATATATTTT
CASSREEYGNTIYF
>-|TRBV28|-|TRBJ2-1
TGTGCCAGCAGCCCGCTAGACAATGAGCAGTTCTTC
CASSPLDNEQFF
>TRBD1|TRBV7-2|-|TRBJ1-5
TGTGCCAGCAGCTTACGTTGGGGACAGACCAATCAGCCCCAGCATTTT
CASSLRWGQTNQPQHF
>-|TRBV5-1|-|TRBJ2-6
TGCGCCAGCCAAGAGAACTCTGGGGCCAACGTCCTGACTTTC
CASQENSGANVLTF
>-|TRBV11-2|once|TRBJ2-5
TGTGCCAGCAGCTATAGGGGAGAGACCCAGTACTTC
CASSYRGETQYF
>-|TRBV10-3|-|TRBJ2-2
TGTGCCATCAGTGAGCTAACGAACACCGGGGAGCTGTTTTTT
CAISELTNTGELFF
>-|TRBV11-3|-|TRBJ2-1
TGTGCCAGCAGCTTAGCACATTCCTACAATGAGCAGTTCTTC
CASSLAHSYNEQFF
>TRBD2|TRBV6-4|-|TRBJ2-2
TGTGCCAGCAGTGAACTAGCGGGTAACACCGGGGAGCTGTTTTTT
CASSELAGNTGELFF
>-|TRBV28|-|TRBJ1-3
TGTGTCACCTACCCCTCCGGGACCCCCGGAAGGAACACCATATATTTT
CVTYPSGTPGRNTIYF
>-|TRBV7-9|-|TRBJ1-5
TGTGCCAGCAGCCCTATGGGGGGCAATCAGCCCCAGCATTTT
CASSPMGGNQPQHF
>TRBD2|TRBV5-6|-|TRBJ2-3
TGTGCCAGCAGCTTGGGCCCGGGACTAGCGGGACTTACGCAGTATTTT
CASSLGPGLAGLTQYF
>-|TRBV7-9|-|TRBJ1-1
TGTGCCAGCAGGAGCGATACCGGAAAGAACACTGAAGCTTTCTTT
CASRSDTGKNTEAFF
>-|TRBV7-9|few|TRBJ2-5
TGTGCCAGCAGCCAAACGGCGGAGACCCAGTACTTC
CASSQTAETQYF
>-|TRBV5-1|-|TRBJ2-4
TGCGCCAGCAGCTTGCCCGACAAACGGAACATTCAGTACTTC
CASSLPDKRNIQYF
>-|TRBV27|-|TRBJ2-1
TGTGCCAGCCGAGCGGGCCTCAATGGGTACAATGAGCAGTTCTTC
CASRAGLNGYNEQFF
>-|TRBV19|-|TRBJ1-4
TGTGCCAGTAGTATTCGGGAGGGAGGCGAAAAACTGTTTTTT
CASSIREGGEKLFF
>-|TRBV5-4|-|TRBJ2-5
TGTGCCAGCAGCTCCACCAGCTGGCAAGAGACCCAGTACTTC
CASSSTSWQETQYF
>-|TRBV23-1|once|TRBJ2-2
TGCGCCAGTATCCCCACCGGGGAGCTGTTTTTT
CASIPTGELFF
>TRBD2|TRBV5-1|-|TRBJ2-1
TGCGCCAGCAGCTTTAGCGGGACGTCGGAGTTCTTC
CASSFSGTSEFF
>-|TRBV9|-|TRBJ2-7
TGTGCCAGCAGCGTAGCGCCGGGAGTGTACGAGCAGTACTTC
CASSVAPGVYEQYF
>TRBD1|TRBV30|-|TRBJ1-2
TGTGCCTGGAGTGTCTTAGACAGGGGAGCTGGCTACACCTTC
CAWSVLDRGAGYTF
>-|TRBV6-6|-|TRBJ2-1
TGTGCCCCGGGACTCAATGAGCAGTTCTTC
CAPGLNEQFF
>-|TRBV29-1|-|TRBJ2-1
TGCAGCGTACACAAGGGGCGCTTGGGTCATGAGCAGTTCTTC
CSVHKGRLGHEQFF
>-|TRBV7-8|once|TRBJ2-7
TGTGCCAGCAGCCCTCACAGGGATTTAGGCGAGCAGTACTTC
CASSPHRDLGEQYF
>TRBD2|TRBV27|-|TRBJ2-5
TGTGCCAGCAGTTTTGGCGGGAGTCGAGAGACCCAGTACTTC
CASSFGGSRETQYF
>-|TRBV9|-|TRBJ2-3
TGTGCCAGCAGCGTACTCCCGGGCACAGATACGCAGTATTTT
CASSVLPGTDTQYF
>-|TRBV9|-|TRBJ2-1
TGTGCCAGCAGCGTAGAGGTGGGGCAGGGGGGCTCTAATGAGCAGTTCTTC
CASSVEVGQGGSNEQFF
>-|TRBV20-1|-|TRBJ2-5
TGCAGTGCTGAGGAAGAGACCCAGTACTTC
CSAEEETQYF
>-|TRBV28|-|TRBJ1-6
TGTGCCAGCAGTTCCCTTAATTCACCCCTCCACTTT
CASSSLNSPLHF
>-|TRBV19|-|TRBJ2-7
TGTGCCAGTAGTTTGGGTCTGAGTCGAGGGGCTTCCTACGAGCAGTACTTC
CASSLGLSRGASYEQYF
>-|TRBV6-1|-|TRBJ2-2
TGTGCCAGCACAGGGACCTGGGGGACCGGGGAGCTGTTTTTT
CASTGTWGTGELFF
>TRBD1|TRBV13|-|TRBJ2-5
TGTGCCAGCAGCACCGCCCGGGACAGGGGGAGAGAGACCCAGTACTTC
CASSTARDRGRETQYF
>TRBD1|TRBV15|few|TRBJ1-2
TGTGCCACCAGCAGTTATCCGGGACAGGAGACCTTCGGCTACACCTTC
CATSSYPGQETFGYTF
>TRBD2|TRBV28|-|TRBJ2-7
TGTGCCAGCACCAATTTAGCGGGAGGTAAGGAGCAGTACTTC
CASTNLAGGKEQYF
>TRBD1|TRBV12-5|few|TRBJ2-1
TGTGCTAGTGGCTCGGACAGGGGAGGCAATGAGCAGTTCTTC
CASGSDRGGNEQFF